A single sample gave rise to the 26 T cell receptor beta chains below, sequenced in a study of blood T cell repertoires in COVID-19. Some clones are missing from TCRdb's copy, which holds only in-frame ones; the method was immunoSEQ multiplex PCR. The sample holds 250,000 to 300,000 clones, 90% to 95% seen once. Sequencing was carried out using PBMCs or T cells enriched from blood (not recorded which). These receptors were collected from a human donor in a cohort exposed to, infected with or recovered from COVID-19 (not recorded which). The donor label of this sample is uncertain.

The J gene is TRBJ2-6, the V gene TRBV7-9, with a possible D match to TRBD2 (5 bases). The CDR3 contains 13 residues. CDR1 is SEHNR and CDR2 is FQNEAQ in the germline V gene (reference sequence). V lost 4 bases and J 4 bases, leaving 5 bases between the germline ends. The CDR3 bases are TGTGCCAGCAGCTGGGAGGGGGCCAACGTCCTGACTTTC. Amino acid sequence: CASSWEGANVLTF.

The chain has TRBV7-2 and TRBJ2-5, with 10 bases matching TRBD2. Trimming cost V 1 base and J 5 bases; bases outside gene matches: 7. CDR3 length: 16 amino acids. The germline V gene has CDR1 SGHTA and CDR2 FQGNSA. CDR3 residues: CASSLGGAGGMETQYF. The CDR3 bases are TGTGCCAGCAGCTTAGGGGGAGCGGGGGGGATGGAGACCCAGTACTTC. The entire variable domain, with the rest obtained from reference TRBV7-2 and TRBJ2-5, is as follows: GAGVSQSPSNKVTEKGKDVELRCDPISGHTALYWYRQSLGQGLEFLIYFQGNSAPDKSGLPSDRFSAERTGGSVSTLTIQRTQQEDSAVYLCASSLGGAGGMETQYFGPGTRLLVL.

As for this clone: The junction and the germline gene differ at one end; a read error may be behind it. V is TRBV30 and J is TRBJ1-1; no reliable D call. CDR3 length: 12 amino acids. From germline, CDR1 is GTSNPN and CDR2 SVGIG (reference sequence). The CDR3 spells CAWSERAPEAFF. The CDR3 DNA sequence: TGTGCCTGGAGTGAGAGAGCCCCTGAGGCTTTCTTT.

In DNA form, the CDR3 reads TGTGCCAGCAGCTTAAAATGGAGGGGCGCAGAGTCACCCCTCCACTTT. This translates into CASSLKWRGAESPLHF. The chain links TRBV7-9 to TRBJ1-6, with D perhaps matching TRBD1 (5 bases). The V and J ends lost 2 bases and 10 bases respectively, with 18 bases between them. CDR3 length: 16 residues. Germline V gene lookup returns CDR1 SEHNR and CDR2 FQNEAQ (reference sequence).

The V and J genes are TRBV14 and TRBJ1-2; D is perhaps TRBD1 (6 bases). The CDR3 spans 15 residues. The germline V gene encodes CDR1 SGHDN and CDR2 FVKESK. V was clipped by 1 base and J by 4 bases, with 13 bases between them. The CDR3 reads CASSQVPGEPYGYTF. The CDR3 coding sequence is TGTGCCAGCAGCCAAGTCCCAGGGGAACCCTATGGCTACACCTTC.

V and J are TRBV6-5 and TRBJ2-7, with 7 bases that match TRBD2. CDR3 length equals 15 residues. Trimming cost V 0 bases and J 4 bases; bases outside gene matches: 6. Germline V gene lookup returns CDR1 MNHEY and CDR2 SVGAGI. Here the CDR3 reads CASSYSMLGGYEQYF. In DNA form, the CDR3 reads TGTGCCAGCAGTTACTCGATGCTCGGGGGGTACGAGCAGTACTTC.

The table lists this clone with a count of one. In nucleotides, the CDR3 is TGTGCCAGCAGGAGGGGGGGCGCCTACAATGAGCAGTTCTTC. This sequence encodes CASRRGGAYNEQFF. The chain combines TRBV6-5 with TRBJ2-1, with a possible D match to TRBD2 (7 bases). Between the trimmed V and J ends, which lost 6 bases and 2 bases, there was a span of 11 bases. The CDR3 is 14 residues long. The V gene's germline CDR1 is MNHEY and CDR2 SVGAGI.

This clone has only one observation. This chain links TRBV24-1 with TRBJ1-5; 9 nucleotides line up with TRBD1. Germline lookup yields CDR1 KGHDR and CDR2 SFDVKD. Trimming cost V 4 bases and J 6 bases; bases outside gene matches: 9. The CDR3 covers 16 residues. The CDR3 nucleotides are TGTGCCACCAGTGACTCCGACAGGGGGTATGGTCAGCCCCAGCATTTT. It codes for CATSDSDRGYGQPQHF.

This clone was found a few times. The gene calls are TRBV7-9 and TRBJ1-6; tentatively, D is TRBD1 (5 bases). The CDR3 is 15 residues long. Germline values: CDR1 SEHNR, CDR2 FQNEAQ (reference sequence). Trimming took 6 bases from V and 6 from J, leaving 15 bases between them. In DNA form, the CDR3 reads TGTGCCAGCAGGCGTCAGGGTTCTTCTAATTCACCCCTCCACTTT. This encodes CASRRQGSSNSPLHF.

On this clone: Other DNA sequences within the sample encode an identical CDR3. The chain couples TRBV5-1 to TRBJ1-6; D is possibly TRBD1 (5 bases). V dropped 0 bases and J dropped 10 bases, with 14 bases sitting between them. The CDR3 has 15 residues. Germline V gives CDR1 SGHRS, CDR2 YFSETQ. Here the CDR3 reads CASSLAGQGRSPLHF. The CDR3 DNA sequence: TGCGCCAGCAGCTTGGCCGGGCAGGGAAGGTCACCCCTCCACTTT.

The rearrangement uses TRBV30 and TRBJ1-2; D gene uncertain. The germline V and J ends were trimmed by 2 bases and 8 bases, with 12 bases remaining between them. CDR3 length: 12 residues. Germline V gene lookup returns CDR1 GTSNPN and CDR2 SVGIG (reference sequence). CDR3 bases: TGTGCCTGGAGTCCTATGACAAGGGGCTACACCTTC. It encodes CAWSPMTRGYTF. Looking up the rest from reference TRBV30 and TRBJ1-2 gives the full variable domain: SQTIHQWPATLVQPVGSPLSLECTVEGTSNPNLYWYRQAAGRGLQLLFYSVGIGQISSEVPQNLSASRPQDRQFILSSKKLLLSDSGFYLCAWSPMTRGYTFGSGTRLTVV.

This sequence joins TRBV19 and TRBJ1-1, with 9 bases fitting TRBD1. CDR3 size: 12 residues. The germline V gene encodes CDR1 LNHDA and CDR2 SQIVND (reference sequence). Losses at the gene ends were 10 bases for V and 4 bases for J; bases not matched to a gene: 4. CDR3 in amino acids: CATKTGGTEAFF. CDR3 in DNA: TGTGCCACCAAGACAGGGGGCACTGAAGCTTTCTTT.

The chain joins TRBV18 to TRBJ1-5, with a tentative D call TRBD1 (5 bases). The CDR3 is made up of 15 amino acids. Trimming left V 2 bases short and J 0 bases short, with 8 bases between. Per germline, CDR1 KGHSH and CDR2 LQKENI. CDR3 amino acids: CASSPDQGSNQPQHF. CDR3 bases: TGTGCCAGCTCACCAGACCAGGGTAGCAATCAGCCCCAGCATTTT. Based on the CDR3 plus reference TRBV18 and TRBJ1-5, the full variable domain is NAGVMQNPRHLVRRRGQEARLRCSPMKGHSHVYWYRQLPEEGLKFMVYLQKENIIDESGMPKERFSAEFPKEGPSILRIQQVVRGDSAAYFCASSPDQGSNQPQHFGDGTRLSIL.

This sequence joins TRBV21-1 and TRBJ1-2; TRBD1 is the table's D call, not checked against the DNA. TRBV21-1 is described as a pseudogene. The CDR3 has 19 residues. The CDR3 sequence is CASSKKGEQGTQPNYGYTF. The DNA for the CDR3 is TGTGCCAGCAGCAAAAAGGGGGAACAGGGTACCCAACCTAACTATGGCTACACCTTC.

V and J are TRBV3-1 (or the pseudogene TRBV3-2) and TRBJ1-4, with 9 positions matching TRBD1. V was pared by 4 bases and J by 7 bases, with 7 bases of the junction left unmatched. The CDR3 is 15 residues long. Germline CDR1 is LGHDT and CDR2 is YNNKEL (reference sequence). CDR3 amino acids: CASSPWDREGEKLFF. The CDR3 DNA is TGTGCCAGCAGCCCTTGGGACAGGGAAGGTGAAAAACTGTTTTTT.

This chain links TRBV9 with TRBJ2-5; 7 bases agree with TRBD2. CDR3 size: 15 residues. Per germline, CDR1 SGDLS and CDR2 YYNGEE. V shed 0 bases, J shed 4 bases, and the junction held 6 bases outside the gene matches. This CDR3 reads CASSVGTGGGETQYF. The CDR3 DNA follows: TGTGCCAGCAGCGTAGGTACGGGGGGTGGAGAGACCCAGTACTTC.

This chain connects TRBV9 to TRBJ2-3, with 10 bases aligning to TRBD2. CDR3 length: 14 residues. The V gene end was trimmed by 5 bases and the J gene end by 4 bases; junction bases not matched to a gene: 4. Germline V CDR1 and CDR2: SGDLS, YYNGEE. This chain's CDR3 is CASSSGGPADTQYF. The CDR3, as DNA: TGTGCCAGCAGTAGCGGGGGGCCGGCAGATACGCAGTATTTT.

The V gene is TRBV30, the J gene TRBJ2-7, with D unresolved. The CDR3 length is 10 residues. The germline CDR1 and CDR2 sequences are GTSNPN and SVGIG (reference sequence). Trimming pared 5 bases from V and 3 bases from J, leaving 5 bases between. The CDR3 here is CAWSGYEQYF. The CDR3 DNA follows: TGTGCCTGGTCCGGCTACGAGCAGTACTTC.

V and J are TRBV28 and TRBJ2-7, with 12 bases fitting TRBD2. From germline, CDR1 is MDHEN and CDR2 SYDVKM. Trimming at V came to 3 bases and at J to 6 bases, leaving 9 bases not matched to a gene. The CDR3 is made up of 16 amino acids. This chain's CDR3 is CASSLLAGGPTTEQYF. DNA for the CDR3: TGTGCCAGCAGTTTGCTAGCGGGGGGGCCCACCACCGAGCAGTACTTC.

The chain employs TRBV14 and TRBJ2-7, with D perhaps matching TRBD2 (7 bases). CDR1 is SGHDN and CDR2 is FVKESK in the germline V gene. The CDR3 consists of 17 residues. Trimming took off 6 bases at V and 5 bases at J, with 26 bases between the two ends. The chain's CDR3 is CASRVGGGLPLPHEQYF. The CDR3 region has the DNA TGTGCCAGCAGAGTAGGCGGGGGCCTTCCTCTCCCCCACGAGCAGTACTTC.

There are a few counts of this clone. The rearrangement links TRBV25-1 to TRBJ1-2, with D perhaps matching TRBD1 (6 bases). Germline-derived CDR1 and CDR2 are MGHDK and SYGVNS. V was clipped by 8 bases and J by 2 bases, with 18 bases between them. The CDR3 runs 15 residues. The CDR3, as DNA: TGTGCCAGCTCCTCGGGGGGCCTGCCCAACTATGGCTACACCTTC. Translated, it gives CASSSGGLPNYGYTF.

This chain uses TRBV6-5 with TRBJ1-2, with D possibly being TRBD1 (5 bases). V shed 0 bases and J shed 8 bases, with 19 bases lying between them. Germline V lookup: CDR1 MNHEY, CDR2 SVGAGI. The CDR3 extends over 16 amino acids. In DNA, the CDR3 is TGTGCCAGCAGTTACTCTTTAGGGGAACAAGGTCGAGGCTACACCTTC. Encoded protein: CASSYSLGEQGRGYTF.

CDR3 in amino acids: CASSASGTRAPTF. For the CDR3, the DNA is TGTGCCAGCAGCGCGTCCGGGACTCGGGCCCCCACCTTC. The J gene is TRBJ1-2, the V gene TRBV9, with D tentatively TRBD1 (5 bases). This CDR3 has 13 amino acids. Germline-derived CDR1 and CDR2 are SGDLS and YYNGEE. Trimming shortened V by 3 bases and J by 13 bases, and 19 bases separated the two germline ends.

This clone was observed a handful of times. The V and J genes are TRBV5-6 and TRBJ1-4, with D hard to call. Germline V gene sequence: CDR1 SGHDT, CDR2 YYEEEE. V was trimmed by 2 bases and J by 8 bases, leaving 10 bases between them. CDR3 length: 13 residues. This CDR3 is CASSFYGNEKLFF. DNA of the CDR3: TGTGCCAGCAGCTTCTACGGGAACGAAAAACTGTTTTTT.

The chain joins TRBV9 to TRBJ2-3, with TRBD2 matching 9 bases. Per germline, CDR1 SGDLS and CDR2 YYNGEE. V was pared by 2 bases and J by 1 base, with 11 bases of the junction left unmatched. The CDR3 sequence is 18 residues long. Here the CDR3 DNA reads TGTGCCAGCAGCGTCGGACTAGCGCCAGCTACGGGCACAGATACGCAGTATTTT. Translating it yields CASSVGLAPATGTDTQYF.

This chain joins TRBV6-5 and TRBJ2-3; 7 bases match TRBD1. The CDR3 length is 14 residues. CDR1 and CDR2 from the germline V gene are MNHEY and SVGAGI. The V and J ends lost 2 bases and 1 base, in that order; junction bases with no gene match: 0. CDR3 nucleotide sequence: TGTGCCAGCAGTTACGACAGGGGCACAGATACGCAGTATTTT. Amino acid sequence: CASSYDRGTDTQYF.